These 24 T cell receptor beta chains were all obtained from the same sample, sequenced in a study of T cell responses to AZD1222 COVID-19 vaccine. The table came from immunoSEQ multiplex PCR; TCRdb's copy has only in-frame clones and leaves some out. Here the sample spans tens of thousands of clones, around 92% being singletons. Sequenced material: peripheral blood, taken on day 0 of AZD1222 vaccination. These TCRs come from an adult in good health.

This sequence joins TRBV6-1 and TRBJ1-5; D remains unclear. The CDR3 is 11 residues long. From germline, CDR1 is MNHNS and CDR2 SASEGT. Trimming took 3 bases from V and 10 from J, leaving 7 bases between them. The CDR3, as DNA: TGTGCCAGCAGTGAGACCCCACCCCAGCATTTT. Its protein is CASSETPPQHF.

This clone was found once. This chain uses TRBV27 with TRBJ1-4, with D perhaps TRBD1 (5 bases). Per germline, CDR1 MNHEY and CDR2 SMNVEV (reference sequence). Deletions cut 6 bases from V and 7 bases from J, with 9 bases between. This CDR3 spans 12 amino acids. The CDR3 spells CASRGLGEKLFF. The CDR3 DNA is TGTGCCAGCAGGGGGCTTGGTGAAAAACTGTTTTTT.

The J gene is TRBJ2-7, the V gene TRBV28, with D tentatively TRBD1 (5 bases). The CDR3 consists of 14 residues. Trimming cost V 4 bases and J 6 bases, with 16 bases left between them. CDR1 is MDHEN and CDR2 is SYDVKM in the germline V gene. CDR3 DNA: TGTGCCAGCAGTTACGACAGAGTCCCTCTCGAGCAGTACTTC. Protein product: CASSYDRVPLEQYF.

The gene calls are TRBV15 and TRBJ2-5, with TRBD2 matching 13 bases. V lost 3 bases and J lost 5; bases outside the gene matches: 6. The CDR3 has 16 residues. Germline CDR1 and CDR2: LNHNV and YYDKDF (reference sequence). The CDR3 region has the DNA TGTGCCACCAGCAGCGGACTAGCGGGAGTAGGGGAGACCCAGTACTTC. Protein: CATSSGLAGVGETQYF.

The chain couples TRBV5-1 to TRBJ1-2; D is possibly TRBD1 (5 bases). V was clipped by 0 bases and J by 3 bases, with 12 bases between them. CDR1 SGHRS and CDR2 YFSETQ come from the germline V gene. The CDR3 consists of 15 residues. This chain's CDR3 is CASSLDRGGDYGYTF. For the CDR3, the DNA is TGCGCCAGCAGCTTGGATCGGGGCGGGGACTATGGCTACACCTTC. The full variable domain, with the rest looked up from reference TRBV5-1 and TRBJ1-2, is KAGVTQTPRYLIKTRGQQVTLSCSPISGHRSVSWYQQTPGQGLQFLFEYFSETQRNKGNFPGRFSGRQFSNSRSEMNVSTLELGDSALYLCASSLDRGGDYGYTFGSGTRLTVV.

This rearrangement joins TRBV4-1 to TRBJ2-1; D ambiguous. V was clipped by 1 base and J by 10 bases, with 17 bases between them. The germline V gene has CDR1 MGHRA and CDR2 YSYEKL. The CDR3 is made up of 15 amino acids. CDR3 nucleotides: TGCGCCAGCAGCCAAGTTCTATCCCCTCTTTACGAGCAGTTCTTC. Its translation is CASSQVLSPLYEQFF.

The chain carries TRBV5-5 and TRBJ1-1, with 8 bases matching TRBD1. Germline values: CDR1 SGHKS, CDR2 YYEKEE (reference sequence). J was trimmed by 5 bases and V by 3 bases; bases with no gene match: 12. CDR3 size: 16 residues. The CDR3 DNA reads as TGTGCCAGCAGCTCCGAGGATGGACAGGGAGAAACTGAAGCTTTCTTT. Translated, it gives CASSSEDGQGETEAFF.

This clone was counted only a few times. The chain links TRBV28 to TRBJ1-2; 7 bases match TRBD1. This CDR3 spans 13 amino acids. The germline gives CDR1 MDHEN, CDR2 SYDVKM. V lost 6 bases to trimming and J lost 6 bases; unmatched junction nucleotides: 7. The CDR3 DNA reads TGTGCCAGCAGCCGGTCCGGGACAGATGGCTACACCTTC. Its translation is CASSRSGTDGYTF.

The CDR3 loop reads CASSLTIREGEYNEQFF. The DNA for the CDR3 is TGTGCCAGCAGCTTAACGATCCGGGAGGGAGAATACAATGAGCAGTTCTTC. The rearrangement joins TRBV7-3 to TRBJ2-1; 8 positions match TRBD2. The CDR3 has 17 amino acids. Losses at the gene ends were 0 bases for V and 4 bases for J; bases not matched to a gene: 8. Germline values: CDR1 SGHTA, CDR2 FQGTGA.

This clone has just one count. Sequence at one end of the junction differs from germline and may be a read error. V and J are TRBV5-1 and TRBJ1-2, with D unresolved. This CDR3 has 13 residues. Germline V lookup: CDR1 SGHRS, CDR2 YFSETQ. The CDR3 nucleotides are TGCGCCAGCAGTTTGGGTTCTAACTATGGCTACACCTTC. Translation: CASSLGSNYGYTF. Using reference TRBV5-1 and TRBJ1-2 for the parts outside the CDR3, the full variable domain is KAGVTQTPRYLIKTRGQQVTLSCSPISGHRSVSWYQQTPGQGLQFLFEYFSETQRNKGNFPGRFSGRQFSNSRSEMNVSTLELGDSALYLCASSLGSNYGYTFGSGTRLTVV.

The chain is built from TRBV4-1 and TRBJ1-4; D ambiguous. This CDR3 spans 21 amino acids. Germline CDR1 reads MGHRA; CDR2 reads YSYEKL. The germline V and J ends were trimmed by 0 bases and 4 bases, with 27 bases remaining between them. This chain's CDR3 is CASSQDRVRAFGIAGNEKLFF. The CDR3 bases are TGCGCCAGCAGCCAAGATCGAGTAAGGGCGTTTGGGATTGCTGGTAATGAAAAACTGTTTTTT.

The chain carries TRBV9 and TRBJ2-2; 10 nucleotides align to TRBD1. Per germline, CDR1 SGDLS and CDR2 YYNGEE. The trim removed 8 bases at V and 4 bases at J, leaving 2 bases unmatched. The CDR3 spans 13 residues. The CDR3 spells CASDRGPTGELFF. In nucleotides, the CDR3 is TGTGCCAGTGACAGGGGGCCCACCGGGGAGCTGTTTTTT.

The chain links TRBV18 to TRBJ1-2; 7 nucleotides line up with TRBD1. The V and J ends lost 3 bases and 6 bases, in that order; junction bases with no gene match: 7. Germline CDR1 and CDR2: KGHSH and LQKENI. The CDR3 is 14 residues long. The CDR3 region has the DNA TGTGCCAGCTCACCGACAGGGAACCCAAATGGCTACACCTTC. It specifies CASSPTGNPNGYTF.

This chain links TRBV7-6 with TRBJ2-7; 10 bases line up with TRBD2. Losses at the gene ends were 1 base for V and 2 bases for J; bases not matched to a gene: 11. The CDR3 contains 18 residues. Germline assignment: CDR1 SGHVS and CDR2 FNYEAQ. CDR3: CASSLEPLSSGRTYEQYF. The CDR3 DNA reads as TGTGCCAGCAGCTTAGAACCCCTCTCTAGCGGGAGAACCTACGAGCAGTACTTC.

This chain joins TRBV5-1 and TRBJ2-1; TRBD1 aligns across 8 bases. The germline V gene encodes CDR1 SGHRS and CDR2 YFSETQ. The CDR3 loop spans 14 amino acids. V was pared by 5 bases and J by 5 bases, with 6 bases of the junction left unmatched. The CDR3 loop reads CASRDQGAHNEQFF. The DNA for the CDR3 is TGCGCCAGCAGAGATCAGGGGGCACACAATGAGCAGTTCTTC.

The chain uses TRBV11-2 and TRBJ2-7; D possibly uses TRBD1 or TRBD2 (5 bases each). Trimming shortened V by 4 bases and J by 3 bases, and 13 bases separated the two germline ends. This CDR3 comprises 14 residues. The germline V gene encodes CDR1 SGHAT and CDR2 FQNNGV. Here the CDR3 DNA reads TGTGCCAGCAGCTCCAACCGGGGCAGCTACGAGCAGTACTTC. Residues: CASSSNRGSYEQYF.

This rearrangement joins TRBV6-5 to TRBJ2-1; 9 nucleotides line up with TRBD1. Germline V CDR1 and CDR2: MNHEY, SVGAGI. The CDR3 length is 15 residues. Trimming cost V 5 bases and J 2 bases; bases outside gene matches: 4. This CDR3 reads CASSRDRATYNEQFF. DNA of the CDR3: TGTGCCAGCAGTAGGGACAGGGCCACCTACAATGAGCAGTTCTTC.

The chain uses TRBV30 and TRBJ1-5, with 8 bases that match TRBD1. V was clipped by 5 bases and J by 3 bases; unmatched bases: 3. Germline CDR1 reads GTSNPN; CDR2 reads SVGIG (reference sequence). This CDR3 is 13 amino acids long. DNA of the CDR3: TGTGCCTGGGAACAGGGGGTCAATCAGCCCCAGCATTTT. Protein sequence: CAWEQGVNQPQHF.

The chain joins TRBV14 to TRBJ2-1, with D possibly TRBD1 on 5 matching bases. V was clipped by 3 bases and J by 2 bases, with 8 bases between them. CDR1 is SGHDN and CDR2 is FVKESK in the germline V gene. This CDR3 contains 14 residues. The CDR3 loop is CASSQLTAYNEQFF. CDR3 in DNA: TGTGCCAGCAGCCAGCTGACAGCCTACAATGAGCAGTTCTTC.

This chain uses TRBV28 with TRBJ2-1; no definite D call. V lost 5 bases, J lost 5 bases, and 16 bases lay in between. The germline V gene has CDR1 MDHEN and CDR2 SYDVKM. The CDR3 spans 15 residues. The CDR3 nucleotides read TGTGCCAGCAGTCTAATTTTGGGGTCAAACAATGAGCAGTTCTTC. It is translated as CASSLILGSNNEQFF.

V gene TRBV19 combines with J gene TRBJ1-1; 8 bases fit TRBD1. Germline trimming cut 7 bases from V and 1 base from J; bases unmatched to any gene: 5. Looked up from germline, CDR1 is LNHDA and CDR2 is SQIVND (reference sequence). The length of the CDR3 is 14 residues. CDR3 sequence reads: CASIRQGKNTEAFF. In DNA form, the CDR3 reads TGTGCCAGTATTAGACAGGGGAAGAACACTGAAGCTTTCTTT.

This clone occurred once. This sequence joins TRBV7-9 and TRBJ2-7; TRBD2 agrees at 8 bases. The J segment lost 2 bases and the V segment lost 5 bases, leaving 26 bases of the junction unmatched. This CDR3 is built from 21 residues. Per the germline V gene, CDR1 is SEHNR and CDR2 is FQNEAQ (reference sequence). The CDR3 DNA reads TGTGCCAGCAGCACCCTCTCCGGTGGGTACAGCGGGAGAGTTCGCACCTACGAGCAGTACTTC. Translating gives CASSTLSGGYSGRVRTYEQYF.

CDR3 in amino acids: CASSEHLRRETQYF. The CDR3 DNA is TGTGCCAGCAGTGAGCATCTTAGGAGGGAGACCCAGTACTTC. V gene TRBV6-1 combines with J gene TRBJ2-5; weak D call: TRBD2 (5 bases). Germline V gene sequence: CDR1 MNHNS, CDR2 SASEGT. Trimming left V 3 bases short and J 5 bases short, with 13 bases between. The CDR3 loop spans 14 amino acids.

This chain links TRBV18 with TRBJ2-3, with D perhaps matching TRBD2 (5 bases). This CDR3 is 13 amino acids long. Germline CDR1 reads KGHSH; CDR2 reads LQKENI. The V end was cut by 3 bases, the J end by 5 bases, with 9 bases between. CDR3 in DNA: TGTGCCAGCTCACCCAGCGGCGTAGATACGCAGTATTTT. Protein product: CASSPSGVDTQYF.